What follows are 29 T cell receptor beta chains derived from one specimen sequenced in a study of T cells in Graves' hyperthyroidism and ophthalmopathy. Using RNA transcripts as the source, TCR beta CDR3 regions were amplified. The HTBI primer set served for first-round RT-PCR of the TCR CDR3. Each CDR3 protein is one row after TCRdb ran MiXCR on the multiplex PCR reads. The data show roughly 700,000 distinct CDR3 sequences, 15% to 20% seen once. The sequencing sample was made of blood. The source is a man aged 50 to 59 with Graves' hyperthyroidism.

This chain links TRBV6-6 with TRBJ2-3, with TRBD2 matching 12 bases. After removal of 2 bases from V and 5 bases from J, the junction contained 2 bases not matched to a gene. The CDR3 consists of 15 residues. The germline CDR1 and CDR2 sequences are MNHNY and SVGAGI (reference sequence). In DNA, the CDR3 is TGTGCCAGCAGTTACGGGACTAGCGGGCAAGATACGCAGTATTTT. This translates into CASSYGTSGQDTQYF.

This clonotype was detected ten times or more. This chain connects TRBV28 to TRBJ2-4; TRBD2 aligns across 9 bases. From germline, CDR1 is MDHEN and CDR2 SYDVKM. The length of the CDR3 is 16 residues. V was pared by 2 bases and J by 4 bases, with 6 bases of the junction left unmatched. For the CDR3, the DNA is TGTGCCAGCAGTTTAATAGCGGGAGATCGGAAAAACATTCAGTACTTC. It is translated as CASSLIAGDRKNIQYF.

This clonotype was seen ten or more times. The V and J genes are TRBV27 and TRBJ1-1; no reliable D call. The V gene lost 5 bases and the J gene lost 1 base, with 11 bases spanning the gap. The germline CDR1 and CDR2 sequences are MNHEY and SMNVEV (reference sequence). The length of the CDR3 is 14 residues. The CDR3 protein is CASSLPGRNTEAFF. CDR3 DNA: TGTGCCAGCAGTCTCCCTGGACGGAACACTGAAGCTTTCTTT.

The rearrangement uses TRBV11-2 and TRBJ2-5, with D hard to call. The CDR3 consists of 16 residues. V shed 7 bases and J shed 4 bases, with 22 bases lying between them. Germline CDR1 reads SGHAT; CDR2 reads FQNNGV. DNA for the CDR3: TGTGCCAGCACCCAAAACGGGCTAGATTCCCCAGAGACCCAGTACTTC. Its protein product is CASTQNGLDSPETQYF.

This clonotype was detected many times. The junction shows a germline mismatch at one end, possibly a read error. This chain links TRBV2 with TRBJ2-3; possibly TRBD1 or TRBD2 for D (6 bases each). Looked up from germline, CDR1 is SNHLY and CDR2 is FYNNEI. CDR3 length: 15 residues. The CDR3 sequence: CASSENRGRTYTQYF. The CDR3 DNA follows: TGTGCCAGCAGTGAAAATCGGGGGCGCACATATACGCAGTATTTT.

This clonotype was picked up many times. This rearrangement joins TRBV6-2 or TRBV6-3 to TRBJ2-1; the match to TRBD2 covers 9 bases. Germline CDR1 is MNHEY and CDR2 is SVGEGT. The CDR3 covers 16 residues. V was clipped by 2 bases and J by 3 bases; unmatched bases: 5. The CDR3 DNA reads TGTGCCAGCAGTTACGGTACTAGCGGGCACTACAATGAGCAGTTCTTC. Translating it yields CASSYGTSGHYNEQFF.

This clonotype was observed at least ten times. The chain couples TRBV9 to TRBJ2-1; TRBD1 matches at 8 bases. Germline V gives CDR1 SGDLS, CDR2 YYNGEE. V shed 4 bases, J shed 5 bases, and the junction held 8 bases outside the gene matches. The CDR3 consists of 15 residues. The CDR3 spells CASSIRDRPDNEQFF. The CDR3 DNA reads TGTGCCAGCAGCATCCGGGACAGGCCAGACAATGAGCAGTTCTTC.

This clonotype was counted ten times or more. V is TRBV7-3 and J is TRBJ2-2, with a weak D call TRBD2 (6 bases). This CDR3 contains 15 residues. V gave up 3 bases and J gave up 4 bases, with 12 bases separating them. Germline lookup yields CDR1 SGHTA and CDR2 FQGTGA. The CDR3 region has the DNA TGTGCCAGCAGCTTGGCGGCGGGACGCACCGGGGAGCTGTTTTTT. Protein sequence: CASSLAAGRTGELFF.

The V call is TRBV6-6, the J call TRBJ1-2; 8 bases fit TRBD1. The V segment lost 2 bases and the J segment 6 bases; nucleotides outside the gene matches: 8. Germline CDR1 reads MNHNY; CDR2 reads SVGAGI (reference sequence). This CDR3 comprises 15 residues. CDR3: CASSYQGRGLNGYTF. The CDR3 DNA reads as TGTGCCAGCAGTTACCAGGGCAGGGGGCTGAATGGCTACACCTTC.

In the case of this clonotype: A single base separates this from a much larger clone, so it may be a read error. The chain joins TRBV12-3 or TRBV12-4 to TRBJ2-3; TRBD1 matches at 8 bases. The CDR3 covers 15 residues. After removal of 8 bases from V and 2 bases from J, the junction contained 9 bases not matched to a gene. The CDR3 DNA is TGTGCCAGCTGGAGACAGGGGATATCCACAGATACGCAGTATTTT. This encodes CASWRQGISTDTQYF.

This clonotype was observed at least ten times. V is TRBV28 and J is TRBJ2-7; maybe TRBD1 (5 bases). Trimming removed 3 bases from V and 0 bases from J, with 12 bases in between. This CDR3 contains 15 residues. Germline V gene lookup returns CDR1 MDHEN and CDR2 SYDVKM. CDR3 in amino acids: CASSFAGPSSYEQYF. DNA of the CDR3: TGTGCCAGCAGTTTCGCAGGGCCTAGCTCCTACGAGCAGTACTTC.

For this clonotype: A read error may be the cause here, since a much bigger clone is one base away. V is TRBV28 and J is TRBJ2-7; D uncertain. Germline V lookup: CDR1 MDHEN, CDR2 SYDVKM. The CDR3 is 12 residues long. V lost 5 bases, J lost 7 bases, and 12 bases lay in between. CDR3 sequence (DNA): TGTGCCAGCAGTAGTTCTGCGGATGAGCAGTACTTC. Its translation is CASSSSADEQYF.

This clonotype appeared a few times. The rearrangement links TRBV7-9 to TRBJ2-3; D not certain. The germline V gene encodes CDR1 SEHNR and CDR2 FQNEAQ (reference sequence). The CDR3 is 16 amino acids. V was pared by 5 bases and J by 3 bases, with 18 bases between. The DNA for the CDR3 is TGTGCCAGCAGCCCCCGAGCCCACATCGGGACAGATACGCAGTATTTT. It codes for CASSPRAHIGTDTQYF.

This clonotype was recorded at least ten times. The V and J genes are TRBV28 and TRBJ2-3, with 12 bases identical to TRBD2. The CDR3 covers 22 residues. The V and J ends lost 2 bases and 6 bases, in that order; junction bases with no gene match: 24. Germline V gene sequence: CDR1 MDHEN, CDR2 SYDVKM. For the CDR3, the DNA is TGTGCCAGCAGTTTACCCGGGACGGCCCAACTAGCGGGAGGATGGGAGGCGGATACGCAGTATTTT. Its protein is CASSLPGTAQLAGGWEADTQYF.

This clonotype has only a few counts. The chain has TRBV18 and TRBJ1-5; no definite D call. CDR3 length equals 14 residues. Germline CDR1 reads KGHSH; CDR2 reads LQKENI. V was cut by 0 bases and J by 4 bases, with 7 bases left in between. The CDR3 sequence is CASSPPQVNQPQHF. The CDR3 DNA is TGTGCCAGCTCACCACCCCAGGTGAATCAGCCCCAGCATTTT.

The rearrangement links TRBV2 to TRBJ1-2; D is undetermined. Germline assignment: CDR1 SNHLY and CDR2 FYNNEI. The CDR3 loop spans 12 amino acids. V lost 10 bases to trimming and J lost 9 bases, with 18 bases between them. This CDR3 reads CATLGLSPRYTF. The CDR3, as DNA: TGTGCCACCCTAGGTTTGTCGCCTCGCTACACCTTC.

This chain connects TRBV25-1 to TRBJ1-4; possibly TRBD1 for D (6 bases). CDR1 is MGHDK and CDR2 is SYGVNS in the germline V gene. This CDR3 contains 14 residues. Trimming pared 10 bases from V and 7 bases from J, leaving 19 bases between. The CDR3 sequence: CAKNMPQGPEKLFF. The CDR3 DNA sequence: TGTGCCAAAAATATGCCACAGGGACCTGAAAAACTGTTTTTT.

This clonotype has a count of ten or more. The CDR3 region has the DNA TGTGCCAGCAGCTTTCGTCTCTCCCAGGAAGCTTTCTTT. It yields the protein CASSFRLSQEAFF. This chain links TRBV5-5 with TRBJ1-1; D gene unclear. V was clipped by 2 bases and J by 8 bases, with 13 bases between them. Germline V lookup: CDR1 SGHKS, CDR2 YYEKEE (reference sequence). The CDR3 length is 13 residues.

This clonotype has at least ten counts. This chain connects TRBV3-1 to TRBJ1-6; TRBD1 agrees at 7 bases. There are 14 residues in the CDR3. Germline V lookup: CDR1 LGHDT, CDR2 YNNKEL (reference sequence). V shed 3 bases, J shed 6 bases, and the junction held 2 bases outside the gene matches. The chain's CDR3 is CASSHGTVNSPLHF. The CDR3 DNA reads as TGTGCCAGCAGCCACGGGACAGTTAATTCACCCCTCCACTTT.

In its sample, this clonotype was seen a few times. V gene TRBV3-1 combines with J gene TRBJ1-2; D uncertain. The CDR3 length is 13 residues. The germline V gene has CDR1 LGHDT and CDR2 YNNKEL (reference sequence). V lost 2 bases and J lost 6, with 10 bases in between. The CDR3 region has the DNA TGTGCCAGCAGCCAACGAGTTGGGGATGGCTACACCTTC. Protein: CASSQRVGDGYTF.

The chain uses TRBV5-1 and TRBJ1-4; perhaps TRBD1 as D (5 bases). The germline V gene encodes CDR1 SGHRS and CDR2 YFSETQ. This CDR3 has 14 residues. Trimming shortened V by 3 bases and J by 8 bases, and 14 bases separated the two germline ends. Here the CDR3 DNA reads TGCGCCAGCAGCTACGGGGGTGAGCAGGAAAAACTGTTTTTT. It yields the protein CASSYGGEQEKLFF. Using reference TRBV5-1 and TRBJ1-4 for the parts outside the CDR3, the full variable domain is KAGVTQTPRYLIKTRGQQVTLSCSPISGHRSVSWYQQTPGQGLQFLFEYFSETQRNKGNFPGRFSGRQFSNSRSEMNVSTLELGDSALYLCASSYGGEQEKLFFGSGTQLSVL.

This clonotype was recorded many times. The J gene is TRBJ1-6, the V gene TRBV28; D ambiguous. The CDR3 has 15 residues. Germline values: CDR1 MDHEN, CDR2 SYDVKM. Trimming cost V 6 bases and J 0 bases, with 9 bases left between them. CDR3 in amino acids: CASSPVGSYNSPLHF. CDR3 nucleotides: TGTGCCAGCAGCCCCGTTGGCTCCTATAATTCACCCCTCCACTTT. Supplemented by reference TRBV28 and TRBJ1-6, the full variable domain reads DVKVTQSSRYLVKRTGEKVFLECVQDMDHENMFWYRQDPGLGLRLIYFSYDVKMKEKGDIPEGYSVSREKKERFSLILESASTNQTSMYLCASSPVGSYNSPLHFGNGTRLTVT.

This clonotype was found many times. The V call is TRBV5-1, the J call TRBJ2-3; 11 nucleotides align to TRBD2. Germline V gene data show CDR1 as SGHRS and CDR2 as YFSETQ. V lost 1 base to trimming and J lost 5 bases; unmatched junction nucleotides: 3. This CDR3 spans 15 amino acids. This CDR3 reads CASSLTSGSKDTQYF. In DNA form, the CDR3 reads TGCGCCAGCAGCTTGACTAGCGGGAGTAAAGATACGCAGTATTTT.

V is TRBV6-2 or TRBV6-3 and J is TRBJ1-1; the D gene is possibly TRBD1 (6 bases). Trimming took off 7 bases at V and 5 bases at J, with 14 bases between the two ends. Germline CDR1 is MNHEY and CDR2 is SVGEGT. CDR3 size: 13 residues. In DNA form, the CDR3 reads TGTGCCAGCAAGTATTTCAGGGGTACTGAAGCTTTCTTT. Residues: CASKYFRGTEAFF.

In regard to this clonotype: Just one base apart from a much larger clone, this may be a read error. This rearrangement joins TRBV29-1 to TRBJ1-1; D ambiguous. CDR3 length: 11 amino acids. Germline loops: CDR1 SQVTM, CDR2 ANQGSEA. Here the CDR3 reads CSVEPYLQALF. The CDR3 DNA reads TGCAGCGTTGAGCCTTACCTTCAAGCTCTCTTT.

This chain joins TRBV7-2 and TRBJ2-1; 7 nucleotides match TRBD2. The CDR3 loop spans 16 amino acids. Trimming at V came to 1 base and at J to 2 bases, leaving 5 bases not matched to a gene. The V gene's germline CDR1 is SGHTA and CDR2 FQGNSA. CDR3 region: CASSLVGSGPYNEQFF. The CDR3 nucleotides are TGTGCCAGCAGCTTAGTCGGTAGCGGGCCCTACAATGAGCAGTTCTTC.

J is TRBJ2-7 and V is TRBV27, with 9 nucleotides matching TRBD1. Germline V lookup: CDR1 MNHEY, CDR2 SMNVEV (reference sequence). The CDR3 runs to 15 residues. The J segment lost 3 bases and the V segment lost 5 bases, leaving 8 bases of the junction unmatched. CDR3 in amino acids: CASSPFLGQGYEQYF. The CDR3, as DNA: TGTGCCAGCAGTCCTTTCCTGGGACAGGGCTACGAGCAGTACTTC.

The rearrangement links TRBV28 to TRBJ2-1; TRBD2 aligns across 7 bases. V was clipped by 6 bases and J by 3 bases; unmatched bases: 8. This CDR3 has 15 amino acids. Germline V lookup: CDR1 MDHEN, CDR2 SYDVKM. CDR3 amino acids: CASRPTSVRYNEQFF. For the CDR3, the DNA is TGTGCCAGCAGACCCACTAGCGTACGCTACAATGAGCAGTTCTTC.

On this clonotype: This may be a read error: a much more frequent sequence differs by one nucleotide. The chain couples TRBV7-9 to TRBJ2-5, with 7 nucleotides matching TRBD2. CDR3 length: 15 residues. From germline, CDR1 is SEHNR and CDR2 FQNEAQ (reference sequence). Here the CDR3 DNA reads TGTGCCAGCAGCGTTAGGTGGCTAGCGGAAGAGACCCAGTCCTTC. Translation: CASSVRWLAEETQSF.